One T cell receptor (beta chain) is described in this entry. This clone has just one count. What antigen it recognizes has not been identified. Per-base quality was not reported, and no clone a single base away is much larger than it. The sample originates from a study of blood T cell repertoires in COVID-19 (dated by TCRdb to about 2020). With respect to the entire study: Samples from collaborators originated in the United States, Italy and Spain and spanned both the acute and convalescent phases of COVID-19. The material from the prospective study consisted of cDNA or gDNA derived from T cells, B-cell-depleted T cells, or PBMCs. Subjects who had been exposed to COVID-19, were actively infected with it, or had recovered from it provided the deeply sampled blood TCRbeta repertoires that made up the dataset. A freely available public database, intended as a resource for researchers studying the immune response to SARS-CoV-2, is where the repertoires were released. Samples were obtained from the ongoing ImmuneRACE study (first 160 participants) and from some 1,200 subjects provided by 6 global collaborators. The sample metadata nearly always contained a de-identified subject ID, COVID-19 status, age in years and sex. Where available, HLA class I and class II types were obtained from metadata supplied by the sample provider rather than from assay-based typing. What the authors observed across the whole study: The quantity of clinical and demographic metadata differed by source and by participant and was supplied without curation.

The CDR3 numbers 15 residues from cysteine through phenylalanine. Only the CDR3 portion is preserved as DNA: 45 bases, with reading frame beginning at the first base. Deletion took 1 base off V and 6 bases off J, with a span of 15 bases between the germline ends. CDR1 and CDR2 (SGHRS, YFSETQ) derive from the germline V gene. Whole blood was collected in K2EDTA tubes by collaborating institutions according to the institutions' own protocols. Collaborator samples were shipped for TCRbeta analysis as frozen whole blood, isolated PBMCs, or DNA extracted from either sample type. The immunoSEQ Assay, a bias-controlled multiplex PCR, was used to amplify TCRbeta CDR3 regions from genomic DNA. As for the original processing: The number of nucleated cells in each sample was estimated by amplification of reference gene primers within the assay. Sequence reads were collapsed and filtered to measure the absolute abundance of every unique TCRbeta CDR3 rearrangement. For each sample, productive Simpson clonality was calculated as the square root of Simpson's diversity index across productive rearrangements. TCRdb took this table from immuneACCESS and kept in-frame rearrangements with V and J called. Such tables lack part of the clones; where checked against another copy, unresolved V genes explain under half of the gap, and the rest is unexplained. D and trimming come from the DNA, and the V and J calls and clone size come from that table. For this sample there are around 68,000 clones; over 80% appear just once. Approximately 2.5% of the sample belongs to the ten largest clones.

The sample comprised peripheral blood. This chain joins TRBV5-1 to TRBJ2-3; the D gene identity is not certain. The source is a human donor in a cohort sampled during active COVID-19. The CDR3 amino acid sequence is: CASSLSTGRFDTQYF. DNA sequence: TGCGCCAGCAGCTTGTCAACCGGCAGGTTTGATACGCAGTATTTT. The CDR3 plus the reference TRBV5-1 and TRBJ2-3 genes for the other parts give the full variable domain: KAGVTQTPRYLIKTRGQQVTLSCSPISGHRSVSWYQQTPGQGLQFLFEYFSETQRNKGNFPGRFSGRQFSNSRSEMNVSTLELGDSALYLCASSLSTGRFDTQYFGPGTRLTVL.